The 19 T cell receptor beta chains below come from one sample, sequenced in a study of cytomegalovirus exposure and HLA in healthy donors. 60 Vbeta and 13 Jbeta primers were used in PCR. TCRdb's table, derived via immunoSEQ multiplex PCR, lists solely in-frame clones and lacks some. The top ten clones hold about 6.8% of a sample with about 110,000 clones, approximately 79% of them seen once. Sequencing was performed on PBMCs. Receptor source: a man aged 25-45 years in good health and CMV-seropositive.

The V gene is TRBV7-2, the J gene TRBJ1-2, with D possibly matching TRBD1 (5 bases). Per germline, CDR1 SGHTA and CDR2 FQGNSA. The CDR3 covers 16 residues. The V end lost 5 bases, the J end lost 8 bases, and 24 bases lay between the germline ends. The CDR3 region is CASSPQSKGRLEGYTF. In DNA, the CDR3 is TGTGCCAGCAGCCCGCAGTCGAAGGGGCGCCTAGAAGGCTACACCTTC.

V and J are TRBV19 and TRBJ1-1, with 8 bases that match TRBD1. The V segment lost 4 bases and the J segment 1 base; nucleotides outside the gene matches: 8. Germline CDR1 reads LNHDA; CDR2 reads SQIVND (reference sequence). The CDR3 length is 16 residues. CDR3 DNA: TGTGCCAGTAGTAATGCAGGGGGCGGGAAGAACACTGAAGCTTTCTTT. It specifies CASSNAGGGKNTEAFF.

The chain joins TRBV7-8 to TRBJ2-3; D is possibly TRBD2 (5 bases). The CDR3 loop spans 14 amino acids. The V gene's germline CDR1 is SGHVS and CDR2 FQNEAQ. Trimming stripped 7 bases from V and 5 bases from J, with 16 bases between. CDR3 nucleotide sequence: TGTGCCAGCAAAGAGGCGGGCCCGGGAGATACGCAGTATTTT. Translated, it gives CASKEAGPGDTQYF. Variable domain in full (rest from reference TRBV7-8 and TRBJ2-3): GAGVSQSPRYKVAKRGQDVALRCDPISGHVSLFWYQQALGQGPEFLTYFQNEAQLDKSGLPSDRFFAERPEGSVSTLKIQRTQQEDSAVYLCASKEAGPGDTQYFGPGTRLTVL.

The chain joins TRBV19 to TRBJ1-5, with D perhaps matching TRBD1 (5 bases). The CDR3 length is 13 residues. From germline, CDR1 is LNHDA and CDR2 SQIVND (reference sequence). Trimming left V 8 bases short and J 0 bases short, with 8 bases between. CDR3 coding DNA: TGTGCCAGTCGACAGAATAGCAATCAGCCCCAGCATTTT. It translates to CASRQNSNQPQHF. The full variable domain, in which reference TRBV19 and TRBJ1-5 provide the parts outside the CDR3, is DGGITQSPKYLFRKEGQNVTLSCEQNLNHDAMYWYRQDPGQGLRLIYYSQIVNDFQKGDIAEGYSVSREKKESFPLTVTSAQKNPTAFYLCASRQNSNQPQHFGDGTRLSIL.

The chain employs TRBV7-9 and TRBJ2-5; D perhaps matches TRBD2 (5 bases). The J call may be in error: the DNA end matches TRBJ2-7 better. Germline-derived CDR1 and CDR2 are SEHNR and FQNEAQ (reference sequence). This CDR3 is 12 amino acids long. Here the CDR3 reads CASSRTPYEQYF. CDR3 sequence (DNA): TGTGCCAGCAGCCGGACTCCCTACGAGCAGTACTTC.

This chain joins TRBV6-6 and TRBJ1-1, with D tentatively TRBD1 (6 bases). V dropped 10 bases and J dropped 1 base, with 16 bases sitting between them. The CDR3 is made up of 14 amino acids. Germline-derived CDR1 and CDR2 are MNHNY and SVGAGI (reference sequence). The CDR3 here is CATVQGRKNTEAFF. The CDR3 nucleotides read TGTGCCACCGTCCAGGGGAGAAAGAACACTGAAGCTTTCTTT.

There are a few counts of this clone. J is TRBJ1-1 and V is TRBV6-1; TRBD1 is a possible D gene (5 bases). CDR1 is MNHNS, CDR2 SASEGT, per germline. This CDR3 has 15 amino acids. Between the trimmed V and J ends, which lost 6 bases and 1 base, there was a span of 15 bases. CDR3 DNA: TGTGCCAGCAGGGGGGGGAGGCAGAGGAACACTGAAGCTTTCTTT. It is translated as CASRGGRQRNTEAFF.

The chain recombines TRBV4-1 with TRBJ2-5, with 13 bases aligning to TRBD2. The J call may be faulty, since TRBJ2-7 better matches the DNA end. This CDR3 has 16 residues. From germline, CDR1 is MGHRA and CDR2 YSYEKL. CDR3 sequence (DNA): TGCGCCAGCAGCCTCTCACTAGCGGGGGGGGGCTACGAGCAGTACTTC. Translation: CASSLSLAGGGYEQYF.

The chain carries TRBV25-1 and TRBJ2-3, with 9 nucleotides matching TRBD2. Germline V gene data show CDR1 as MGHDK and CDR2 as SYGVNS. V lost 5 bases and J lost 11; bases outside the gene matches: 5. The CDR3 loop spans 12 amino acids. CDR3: CASSLAGGRQYF. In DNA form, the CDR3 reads TGTGCCAGCAGTCTTGCGGGGGGGAGGCAGTATTTT.

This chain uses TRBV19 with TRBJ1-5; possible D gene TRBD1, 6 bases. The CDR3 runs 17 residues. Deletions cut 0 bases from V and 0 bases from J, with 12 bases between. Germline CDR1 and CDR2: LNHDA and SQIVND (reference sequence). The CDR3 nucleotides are TGTGCCAGTAGTATAGACTTGGACAGCAATAGCAATCAGCCCCAGCATTTT. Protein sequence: CASSIDLDSNSNQPQHF. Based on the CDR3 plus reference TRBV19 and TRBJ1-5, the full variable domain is DGGITQSPKYLFRKEGQNVTLSCEQNLNHDAMYWYRQDPGQGLRLIYYSQIVNDFQKGDIAEGYSVSREKKESFPLTVTSAQKNPTAFYLCASSIDLDSNSNQPQHFGDGTRLSIL.

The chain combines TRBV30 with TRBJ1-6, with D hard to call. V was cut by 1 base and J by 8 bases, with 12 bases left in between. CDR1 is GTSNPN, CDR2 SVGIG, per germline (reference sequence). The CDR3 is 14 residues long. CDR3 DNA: TGTGCCTGGAGTGGGCAGATCGTGGATTCACCCCTCCACTTT. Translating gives CAWSGQIVDSPLHF.

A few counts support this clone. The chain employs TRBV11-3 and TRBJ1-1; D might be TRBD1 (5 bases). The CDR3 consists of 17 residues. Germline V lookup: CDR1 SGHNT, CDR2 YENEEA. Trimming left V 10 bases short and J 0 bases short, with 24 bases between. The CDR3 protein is CANDLESSRVVNTEAFF. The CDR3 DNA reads TGTGCCAACGACCTTGAATCCAGCAGGGTGGTGAACACTGAAGCTTTCTTT.

CDR3 region: CASSLVGGQGPYEQYF. In DNA form, the CDR3 reads TGTGCCAGCAGCTTAGTGGGAGGACAGGGCCCCTACGAGCAGTACTTC. The J gene is TRBJ2-7, the V gene TRBV7-2; 8 bases agree with TRBD1. The CDR3 extends over 16 amino acids. Germline CDR1 reads SGHTA; CDR2 reads FQGNSA. J was trimmed by 2 bases and V by 1 base; bases with no gene match: 7.

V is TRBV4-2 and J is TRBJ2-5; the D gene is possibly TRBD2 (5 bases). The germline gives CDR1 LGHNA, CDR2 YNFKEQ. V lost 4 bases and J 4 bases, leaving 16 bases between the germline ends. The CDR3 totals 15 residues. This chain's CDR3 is CASSPKSGSAETQYF. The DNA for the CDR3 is TGTGCCAGCAGCCCCAAGTCGGGGTCCGCAGAGACCCAGTACTTC.

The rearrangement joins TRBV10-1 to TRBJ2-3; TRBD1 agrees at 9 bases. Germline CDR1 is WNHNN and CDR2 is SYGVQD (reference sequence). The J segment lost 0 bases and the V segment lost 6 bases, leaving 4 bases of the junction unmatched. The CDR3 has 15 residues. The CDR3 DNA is TGCGCCAGCAGCGGGGACAGGGATAGCACAGATACGCAGTATTTT. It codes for CASSGDRDSTDTQYF.

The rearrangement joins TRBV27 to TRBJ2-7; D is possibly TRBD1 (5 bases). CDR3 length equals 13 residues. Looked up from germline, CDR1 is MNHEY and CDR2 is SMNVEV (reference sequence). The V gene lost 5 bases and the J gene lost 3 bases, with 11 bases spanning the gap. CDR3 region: CASSRRQSYEQYF. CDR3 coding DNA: TGTGCCAGCAGTCGGAGACAGAGCTACGAGCAGTACTTC.

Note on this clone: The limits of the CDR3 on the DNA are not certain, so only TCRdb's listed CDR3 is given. The CDR3 region is CASSSSNEKLFF. The rearrangement joins TRBV7-8 to TRBJ1-4. Germline CDR1 reads SGHVS; CDR2 reads FQNEAQ. Termini included, the CDR3 measures 12 amino acids.

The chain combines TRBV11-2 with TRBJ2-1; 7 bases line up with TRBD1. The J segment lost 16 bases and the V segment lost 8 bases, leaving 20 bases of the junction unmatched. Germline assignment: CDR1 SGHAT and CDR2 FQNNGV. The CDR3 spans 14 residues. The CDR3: CASRMVVGTGERFF. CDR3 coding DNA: TGTGCCAGCCGTATGGTGGTGGGTACAGGGGAACGTTTCTTC.

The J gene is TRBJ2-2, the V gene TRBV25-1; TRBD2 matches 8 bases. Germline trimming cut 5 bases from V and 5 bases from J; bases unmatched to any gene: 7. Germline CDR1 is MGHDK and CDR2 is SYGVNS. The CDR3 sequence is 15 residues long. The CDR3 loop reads CASSQAGAATGELFF. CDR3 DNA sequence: TGTGCCAGCAGTCAAGCGGGGGCGGCAACCGGGGAGCTGTTTTTT. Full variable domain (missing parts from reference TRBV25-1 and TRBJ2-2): EADIYQTPRYLVIGTGKKITLECSQTMGHDKMYWYQQDPGMELHLIHYSYGVNSTEKGDLSSESTVSRIRTEHFPLTLESARPSHTSQYLCASSQAGAATGELFFGEGSRLTVL.